This T cell receptor (beta chain) originates from a study of T cells in Graves' hyperthyroidism and ophthalmopathy. At the level of the study: At the time of initial diagnosis and before any treatment, peripheral blood was collected.

At least 3 on the Clinical Activity Score was recorded for ophthalmopathy patients, who also had NOSPECS grade at least 4 and duration under 3 months. Concerning this clonotype itself: Its specificity is not known.

General study points: From stable hyperthyroidism, ophthalmopathy was separated by a 13 V-J model.

Using RNA transcripts as the source, TCR beta CDR3 regions were amplified. The TCR CDR3 was amplified in a first-round RT-PCR using the HTBI primer set. A single record per CDR3 protein comes from TCRdb applying MiXCR to the multiplex PCR reads. The sample lists about 640,000 distinct CDR3 sequences, about 20% occurring once. Trimming removed 7 bases at V and 5 bases at J, with 14 bases between. Germline V lookup: CDR1 ENHRY, CDR2 SYGVKD. The CDR3 sequence is 13 residues long. The receptor was derived from a young man with Graves' ophthalmopathy. Source material: blood. The gene calls are TRBV10-3 and TRBJ2-5; D not resolved. The CDR3 DNA reads TGTGCCATCACCTCCGACTCGACGGAGACCCAGTACTTC. It is translated as CAITSDSTETQYF.